A selection of T cell receptor beta chains follows, all from one sample in a study of STAT5B mutations in CD4+ large granular lymphocyte leukemia. Data came from immunoSEQ multiplex PCR; TCRdb stores just in-frame clones and leaves some out. The sample lists roughly 48,000 clones; roughly 72% were seen once. The sample was CD4+ T cells from blood buffy coats. These receptors all come from a human donor in good health. Each CDR3 is given with its conserved first and last residue. Fields, in order: clone size, CDR3 length, V gene, J gene, D gene, CDR3 DNA, CDR3 protein. D genes are given only for firm matches. Some rows have no size entry. The others give once, few or many, or a class for an expanded clone.

clone size: -; CDR3 length: 13; V gene: TRBV5-8; J gene: TRBJ1-5; D gene: -; CDR3 DNA: TGTGCCAGCAGCTTGAGGCCAAATCAGCCCCAGCATTTT; CDR3 protein: CASSLRPNQPQHF
clone size: -; CDR3 length: 9; V gene: TRBV20-1; J gene: TRBJ2-1; D gene: -; CDR3 DNA: TGCAGTGCTAGGAATGAGCAGTTCTTC; CDR3 protein: CSARNEQFF
clone size: -; CDR3 length: 15; V gene: TRBV14; J gene: TRBJ2-3; D gene: -; CDR3 DNA: TGTGCCAGCAGCCAGGGTCCGGGGGTTTCAGATACGCAGTATTTT; CDR3 protein: CASSQGPGVSDTQYF
clone size: few; CDR3 length: 14; V gene: TRBV7-8; J gene: TRBJ2-2; D gene: -; CDR3 DNA: TGTGCCAGCAGCTTGGGACAGAACACCGGGGAGCTGTTTTTT; CDR3 protein: CASSLGQNTGELFF
clone size: -; CDR3 length: 13; V gene: TRBV7-9; J gene: TRBJ2-3; D gene: -; CDR3 DNA: TGTGCCAGCAGCTCGCCCGTGGCAGATACGCAGTATTTT; CDR3 protein: CASSSPVADTQYF
clone size: -; CDR3 length: 13; V gene: TRBV9; J gene: TRBJ2-3; D gene: -; CDR3 DNA: TGTGCCAGCAGCGTGACGGGGCCAGATACGCAGTATTTT; CDR3 protein: CASSVTGPDTQYF
clone size: -; CDR3 length: 16; V gene: TRBV28; J gene: TRBJ1-6; D gene: -; CDR3 DNA: TGTGCCAGCAGTCTAAGACAGGCCGGCTATAATTCACCCCTCCACTTT; CDR3 protein: CASSLRQAGYNSPLHF
clone size: -; CDR3 length: 17; V gene: TRBV27; J gene: TRBJ1-5; D gene: TRBD1; CDR3 DNA: TGTGCCAGCAGTCCCCGGGCTTTCTGGACAGGGTCTCAGCCCCAGCATTTT; CDR3 protein: CASSPRAFWTGSQPQHF
clone size: -; CDR3 length: 14; V gene: TRBV6-5; J gene: TRBJ1-2; D gene: TRBD1; CDR3 DNA: TGTGCCAGCAGTTACGCAGGGGGAAACTATGGCTACACCTTC; CDR3 protein: CASSYAGGNYGYTF
clone size: -; CDR3 length: 14; V gene: TRBV2; J gene: TRBJ1-4; D gene: -; CDR3 DNA: TGTGCCAGCACTCCACAGGGCCCGAATGAAAAACTGTTTTTT; CDR3 protein: CASTPQGPNEKLFF
clone size: -; CDR3 length: 15; V gene: TRBV5-6; J gene: TRBJ1-6; D gene: -; CDR3 DNA: TGTGCCAGCAGCTTCTTTGGGGGTGGGAATTCACCCCTCCACTTT; CDR3 protein: CASSFFGGGNSPLHF
clone size: once; CDR3 length: 15; V gene: TRBV7-8; J gene: TRBJ2-6; D gene: TRBD1; CDR3 DNA: TGTGCCAGCAACCAGGGGGTATCTGGGGCCAACGTCCTGACTTTC; CDR3 protein: CASNQGVSGANVLTF
clone size: -; CDR3 length: 14; V gene: TRBV7-9; J gene: TRBJ1-1; D gene: -; CDR3 DNA: TGTGCCAGCAGCTGGGAGGGGGGAGGGACTGAAGCTTTCTTT; CDR3 protein: CASSWEGGGTEAFF
clone size: -; CDR3 length: 15; V gene: TRBV19; J gene: TRBJ1-4; D gene: -; CDR3 DNA: TGTGCCAGTAGTACTGACAGAGCAACTAATGAAAAACTGTTTTTT; CDR3 protein: CASSTDRATNEKLFF
clone size: -; CDR3 length: 16; V gene: TRBV27; J gene: TRBJ2-2; D gene: TRBD1; CDR3 DNA: TGTGCCAGCAGTCTGCGTGGGACAGGGTTTGCCGGGGAGCTGTTTTTT; CDR3 protein: CASSLRGTGFAGELFF
clone size: -; CDR3 length: 15; V gene: TRBV6-4; J gene: TRBJ1-5; D gene: -; CDR3 DNA: TGTGCCAGCAGTGACGGAGATTATAGCAATCAGCCCCAGCATTTT; CDR3 protein: CASSDGDYSNQPQHF
clone size: -; CDR3 length: 12; V gene: TRBV29-1; J gene: TRBJ1-1; D gene: TRBD1; CDR3 DNA: TGCAGCGTAGGGGACAGGGGGACGGGAGCTTTCTTT; CDR3 protein: CSVGDRGTGAFF
clone size: few; CDR3 length: 13; V gene: TRBV19; J gene: TRBJ1-5; D gene: -; CDR3 DNA: TGTGCCAGCTCGGACAGCCTCAATCAGCCCCAGCATTTT; CDR3 protein: CASSDSLNQPQHF
clone size: -; CDR3 length: 14; V gene: TRBV2; J gene: TRBJ2-5; D gene: -; CDR3 DNA: TGTGCCAGCAGTGAAAGGGGCGACGAAGAGACCCAGTACTTC; CDR3 protein: CASSERGDEETQYF
clone size: -; CDR3 length: 16; V gene: TRBV28; J gene: TRBJ1-2; D gene: TRBD1; CDR3 DNA: TGTGCCAGCACCACCCCGGGACAGGCACTTAACTATGGCTACACCTTC; CDR3 protein: CASTTPGQALNYGYTF
clone size: few; CDR3 length: 15; V gene: TRBV2; J gene: TRBJ1-1; D gene: -; CDR3 DNA: TGTGCCAGCAGTGATGCAGGGGCATTTAACACTGAAGCTTTCTTT; CDR3 protein: CASSDAGAFNTEAFF
clone size: -; CDR3 length: 14; V gene: TRBV5-1; J gene: TRBJ1-1; D gene: -; CDR3 DNA: TGCGCCAGCAGCTACCAGACGGTGAACACTGAAGCTTTCTTT; CDR3 protein: CASSYQTVNTEAFF
clone size: once; CDR3 length: 14; V gene: TRBV2; J gene: TRBJ2-5; D gene: TRBD1; CDR3 DNA: TGTGCCAGCAGTGCTGGACAGGCGCAAGAGACCCAGTACTTC; CDR3 protein: CASSAGQAQETQYF
clone size: -; CDR3 length: 18; V gene: TRBV5-4; J gene: TRBJ1-3; D gene: TRBD1; CDR3 DNA: TGTGCCAGCAGCCCAGGGGGGACAGGGGGCGCCTCTGGAAACACCATATATTTT; CDR3 protein: CASSPGGTGGASGNTIYF
clone size: -; CDR3 length: 17; V gene: TRBV30; J gene: TRBJ2-7; D gene: TRBD1; CDR3 DNA: TGTGCCTGGAGTGGGCGTGGGACAGGAGATCCACCCTACGAGCAGTGCTTC; CDR3 protein: CAWSGRGTGDPPYEQCF